The 10 T cell receptor beta chains presented below share a single source sample, sequenced in a study of T and B cells in COVID-19 patients. Each TRB amplification used roughly 250-550 ng of genomic DNA from blood. TRB rearrangements were amplified by multiplex PCR with BIOMED2 TRB-A/B primers. TCRdb redid the calling of the multiplex PCR reads with MiXCR, one entry per CDR3 protein. The sample carries some 8,000 distinct CDR3 sequences, roughly 25% recorded once. Source material: blood. The receptors come from a human donor who had recovered from COVID-19.

By frequency in the sample, this clonotype is medium-sized. This rearrangement joins TRBV6-6 to TRBJ1-4, with 7 nucleotides matching TRBD1. The CDR3 extends over 16 amino acids. Germline values: CDR1 MNHNY, CDR2 SVGAGI (reference sequence). V lost 2 bases and J lost 8; bases outside the gene matches: 11. The CDR3 DNA follows: TGTGCCAGCAGTTACCAAACAGGGGACTTAGCGGAAAAACTGTTTTTT. Encoded protein: CASSYQTGDLAEKLFF.

This clonotype was seen more than once but under ten times. The V and J genes are TRBV7-3 and TRBJ2-7; 8 bases are shared with TRBD2. CDR1 and CDR2 from the germline V gene are SGHTA and FQGTGA. V was clipped by 4 bases and J by 5 bases; unmatched bases: 4. The CDR3 loop spans 13 amino acids. The CDR3 coding sequence is TGTGCCAGCAGCTCGCAGCGGGGGAACGAGCAGTACTTC. Translated, it gives CASSSQRGNEQYF.

This clonotype came up many times. The rearrangement joins TRBV18 to TRBJ1-5; the match to TRBD1 covers 9 bases. J was trimmed by 1 base and V by 2 bases; bases with no gene match: 6. This CDR3 comprises 17 residues. CDR1 is KGHSH and CDR2 is LQKENI in the germline V gene. The DNA of the CDR3 is TGTGCCAGCTCACCATTGGGACAGGGTGGAAGCAATCAGCCCCAGCATTTT. This codes for CASSPLGQGGSNQPQHF.

The chain combines TRBV14 with TRBJ1-1, with unresolved D. Germline CDR1 SGHDN, CDR2 FVKESK. V lost 2 bases and J lost 1, with 11 bases in between. The CDR3 loop spans 15 amino acids. CDR3 in amino acids: CASSQLLPKNTEAFF. The CDR3 DNA reads as TGTGCCAGCAGCCAATTACTACCGAAGAACACTGAAGCTTTCTTT. Full variable domain (missing parts from reference TRBV14 and TRBJ1-1): EAGVTQFPSHSVIEKGQTVTLRCDPISGHDNLYWYRRVMGKEIKFLLHFVKESKQDESGMPNNRFLAERTGGTYSTLKVQPAELEDSGVYFCASSQLLPKNTEAFFGQGTRLTVV.

The gene calls are TRBV19 and TRBJ2-7; D unclear. The CDR3 loop spans 12 amino acids. V dropped 1 base and J dropped 3 bases, with 4 bases sitting between them. Germline CDR1 reads LNHDA; CDR2 reads SQIVND (reference sequence). The CDR3 region is CASSIVGYEQYF. CDR3 nucleotides: TGTGCCAGTAGTATAGTAGGCTACGAGCAGTACTTC.

The CDR3 DNA reads as TGTGCCAGCAGCCGAGGGGGTAGCGGGGGGGCAGGAGAGACCCAGTACTTC. Protein: CASSRGGSGGAGETQYF. The V and J genes are TRBV7-2 and TRBJ2-5, with 11 bases that match TRBD2. Looked up from germline, CDR1 is SGHTA and CDR2 is FQGNSA. J gave up 4 bases and V 5 bases, and 12 bases lay outside the gene matches. This CDR3 is 17 amino acids long.

This chain connects TRBV20-1 to TRBJ1-6; D remains unclear. CDR1 DFQATT and CDR2 SNEGSKA come from the germline V gene (reference sequence). The V end lost 0 bases, the J end lost 7 bases, and 13 bases lay between the germline ends. The CDR3 length is 15 residues. The CDR3 bases are TGCAGTGCTAGAGACGATTCAGCAAGGAATTCACCCCTCCACTTT. Amino acid sequence: CSARDDSARNSPLHF.

The chain has TRBV7-3 and TRBJ2-5; tentatively, D is TRBD2 (6 bases). Trimming pared 1 base from V and 3 bases from J, leaving 12 bases between. The CDR3 has 15 amino acids. Germline CDR1 SGHTA, CDR2 FQGTGA. CDR3 DNA sequence: TGTGCCAGCAGCTTAATCGGGGGAGAGAAAGAGACCCAGTACTTC. It specifies CASSLIGGEKETQYF.

Judged by abundance, this clonotype is medium-sized. This chain links TRBV6-2 or TRBV6-3 with TRBJ2-1; 11 bases line up with TRBD2. The CDR3 totals 16 residues. V gave up 4 bases and J gave up 9 bases; unmatched junction bases: 11. Germline V gene data show CDR1 as MNHEY and CDR2 as SVGEGT. DNA of the CDR3: TGTGCCAGCAGTTTCCTGACTAGCGGGACGAAGGGTGAGCAGTTCTTC. This gives the protein CASSFLTSGTKGEQFF.

The chain carries TRBV4-1 and TRBJ2-3; weak D call: TRBD2 (5 bases). Germline V lookup: CDR1 MGHRA, CDR2 YSYEKL. The CDR3 runs to 17 residues. The ends were cut back, 0 bases at V and 2 bases at J, with 15 bases in the middle. CDR3 in DNA: TGCGCCAGCAGCCAAGACCCCGTTGGAGCGGACACAGATACGCAGTATTTT. It encodes CASSQDPVGADTDTQYF.